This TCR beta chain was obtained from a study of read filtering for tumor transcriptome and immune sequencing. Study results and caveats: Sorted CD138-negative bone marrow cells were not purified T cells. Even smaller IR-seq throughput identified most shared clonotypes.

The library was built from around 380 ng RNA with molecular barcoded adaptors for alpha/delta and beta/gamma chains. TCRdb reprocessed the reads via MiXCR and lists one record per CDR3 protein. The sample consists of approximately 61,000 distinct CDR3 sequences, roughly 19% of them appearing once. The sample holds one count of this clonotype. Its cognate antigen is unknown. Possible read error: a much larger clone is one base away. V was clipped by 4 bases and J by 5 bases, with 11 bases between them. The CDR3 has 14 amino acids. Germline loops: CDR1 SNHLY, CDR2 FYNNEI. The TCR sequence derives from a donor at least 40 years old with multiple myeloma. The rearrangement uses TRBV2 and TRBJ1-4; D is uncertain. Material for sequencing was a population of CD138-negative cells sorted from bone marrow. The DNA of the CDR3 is TGTGCCAGCAGTGCCGTGGCTCCCAATGAAAAACTGTTTTTT. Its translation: CASSAVAPNEKLFF.